Sequencing of this T cell receptor beta chain was carried out in a study of T cell responses to AZD1222 COVID-19 vaccine. V trimming: 2 bases; J trimming: 4 bases; junction bases outside the gene matches: 4. Germline CDR1 and CDR2: SGHNT and YYREEE (reference sequence). The CDR3 runs to 14 residues. In the case of this clone: Its cognate antigen is unknown.

Study-level results: As reported, nearly half of all spike-specific TCRs target variant regions that are unmutated. Clonal diversity may have been underestimated in mostly white British donors. Spike-wide vaccine-associated CD4 TCRs dominated at 160-218 and 743-854.

Generated by immunoSEQ multiplex PCR, the TCRdb table keeps only in-frame clones and is missing some. This table holds 170,000 or so clones, approximately 86% found once. The clonotype comes from an adult in good health. This sample comprised peripheral blood, obtained on day 0 of AZD1222 vaccination. J is TRBJ1-2 and V is TRBV5-4; 8 bases line up with TRBD1. The CDR3 loop reads CASSLQGVSYGYTF. For the CDR3, the DNA is TGTGCCAGCAGCTTACAGGGGGTCAGCTATGGCTACACCTTC. The full variable domain, in which reference TRBV5-4 and TRBJ1-2 provide the parts outside the CDR3, is ETGVTQSPTHLIKTRGQQVTLRCSSQSGHNTVSWYQQALGQGPQFIFQYYREEENGRGNFPPRFSGLQFPNYSSELNVNALELDDSALYLCASSLQGVSYGYTFGSGTRLTVV.